Shown below are 8 T cell receptor beta chains from a single sample sequenced in a study of blood T cell repertoires in COVID-19. Method: immunoSEQ multiplex PCR; TCRdb's copy keeps in-frame clones and lacks some. The sample records roughly 100,000 clones, around 82% being singletons. The material sequenced was peripheral blood. The receptors derive from a man in his sixties with acute or convalescent COVID-19.

This clone was found a few times. The V gene is TRBV7-2, the J gene TRBJ1-5; possible D gene TRBD1, 6 bases. The germline V and J ends were trimmed by 5 bases and 3 bases, with 14 bases remaining between them. CDR3 length equals 15 residues. From germline, CDR1 is SGHTA and CDR2 FQGNSA. CDR3 bases: TGTGCCAGCAGCCCTCTAAGGGGGACCAATCAGCCCCAGCATTTT. Translation gives CASSPLRGTNQPQHF.

This clone came up once. It is unclear where the CDR3 begins or ends on the DNA, so no DNA is shown, and the CDR3 is as TCRdb lists it. This chain links TRBV1 with TRBJ1-1; no check of the table's D call, TRBD1, against the DNA was made. TRBV1 is termed a pseudogene. The CDR3 has 14 amino acids, counting both end residues. The CDR3 protein is CTSTFGQGNTEAFF.

This clone was seen just once. The gene calls are TRBV6-5 and TRBJ2-7; D ambiguous. This CDR3 spans 13 amino acids. Germline loops: CDR1 MNHEY, CDR2 SVGAGI. Trimming removed 0 bases from V and 3 bases from J, with 6 bases in between. The CDR3 reads CASSYSRSYEQYF. The CDR3 DNA follows: TGTGCCAGCAGTTACTCGAGAAGCTACGAGCAGTACTTC.

V and J are TRBV19 and TRBJ1-3, with D possibly being TRBD1 (5 bases). Per the germline V gene, CDR1 is LNHDA and CDR2 is SQIVND (reference sequence). This CDR3 is built from 14 residues. V dropped 10 bases and J dropped 1 base, with 14 bases sitting between them. The CDR3 is CATTTGISGNTIYF. The CDR3 DNA reads TGTGCCACCACCACAGGAATATCTGGAAACACCATATATTTT.

The CDR3 sequence is CSVEVATYGYTF. As DNA, the CDR3 is TGCAGCGTTGAAGTTGCAACTTATGGCTACACCTTC. The chain carries TRBV29-1 and TRBJ1-2; D call uncertain. The CDR3 is 12 amino acids. Germline CDR1 and CDR2: SQVTM and ANQGSEA. Trimming removed 1 base from V and 5 bases from J, with 8 bases in between. Supplemented by reference TRBV29-1 and TRBJ1-2, the full variable domain reads SAVISQKPSRDICQRGTSLTIQCQVDSQVTMMFWYRQQPGQSLTLIATANQGSEATYESGFVIDKFPISRPNLTFSTLTVSNMSPEDSSIYLCSVEVATYGYTFGSGTRLTVV.

This clone occurred a few times. Other nucleotide sequences from this sample produce the same CDR3. The chain links TRBV12-3 or TRBV12-4 to TRBJ1-2; a weak D match, TRBD1 (5 bases). V lost 0 bases and J 6 bases, leaving 8 bases between the germline ends. This CDR3 contains 13 residues. The CDR3 reads CASSLARQNGYTF. As DNA, the CDR3 is TGTGCCAGCAGTTTAGCTCGACAGAATGGCTACACCTTC.

The chain has TRBV18 and TRBJ1-2; 8 nucleotides match TRBD1. CDR1 and CDR2 (germline): KGHSH, LQKENI. The CDR3 is 17 amino acids. V lost 1 base to trimming and J lost 3 bases; unmatched junction nucleotides: 10. The CDR3 DNA reads as TGTGCCAGCTCACCACTTCAGGGGGCAGAGGGAGACTATGGCTACACCTTC. Translated, it gives CASSPLQGAEGDYGYTF.

The chain joins TRBV5-1 to TRBJ2-7; TRBD2 agrees at 10 bases. Germline trimming cut 0 bases from V and 2 bases from J; bases unmatched to any gene: 14. The CDR3 has 19 amino acids. From germline, CDR1 is SGHRS and CDR2 YFSETQ. As DNA, the CDR3 is TGCGCCAGCAGCTTGGCCGCAAGCGGGGGGGCCGCTACGACCTACGAGCAGTACTTC. Translated: CASSLAASGGAATTYEQYF.